The clone carrying this T cell receptor (beta chain) has a handful of counts. This entry is derived from a study of T cells in Graves' hyperthyroidism and ophthalmopathy. The study left out patients who had uncontrolled infection, other autoimmune disease, pregnancy or lactation. The length of the CDR3 is 14 residues. Per the germline V gene, CDR1 is KGHDR and CDR2 is SFDVKD. V lost 3 bases and J lost 3; bases outside the gene matches: 4. Amplified TCR beta CDR3 regions derived from RNA transcripts. With the HTBI primer set, the TCR CDR3 went through a first round of RT-PCR. MiXCR, applied by TCRdb to the multiplex PCR reads, yields one record per CDR3 protein. Here the sample spans approximately 590,000 distinct CDR3 sequences, 15% to 18% being singletons.

The chain is built from TRBV24-1 and TRBJ2-7; TRBD1 aligns across 7 bases. The TCR was taken from a woman in her twenties or thirties with Graves' hyperthyroidism. Sequences were obtained from blood. The CDR3 spells CATSDRQGNYEQYF. DNA for the CDR3: TGTGCCACCAGTGATCGACAGGGAAACTACGAGCAGTACTTC.